This is a list of T cell receptor beta chains from one sample in a study of blood T cell repertoires in COVID-19. Measured with immunoSEQ multiplex PCR; TCRdb has only the in-frame clones, and not every one. The sample has around 150,000 clones; more than 60% are singletons. Sequences were obtained from peripheral blood. The source is a man in his sixties or seventies with acute or convalescent COVID-19. CDR3s include the opening cysteine and the closing phenylalanine or tryptophan. The order of the fields is clone size, J gene, D gene, V gene, CDR3 DNA, CDR3 protein. A D gene is named only where the DNA matches it firmly. For some rows the clone size is stated as once, few or many, or as a class when expanded; others skip it.

- TRBJ1-5 - TRBV6-1 TGTGCCAGCAGCGAAGGGGGGCACCAGCCCCAGCATTTT CASSEGGHQPQHF
- TRBJ2-1 - TRBV29-1 TGCAGCTCCCGACATGGTAACACTAATGAGCAGTTCTTC CSSRHGNTNEQFF
- TRBJ2-5 TRBD1 TRBV3-1/TRBV3-2 TGTGCCAGCAGCCATGGGACAGGGGGCACAGAGACCCAGTACTTC CASSHGTGGTETQYF
few TRBJ1-1 TRBD1 TRBV7-2 TGTGCCAGCAGCTTAGCCCAGGGGGCTTTGAACACTGAAGCTTTCTTT CASSLAQGALNTEAFF
- TRBJ1-2 - TRBV6-5 TGTGCCAGCAGTTACTCGAGGCAGATACTTAACTATGGCTACACCTTC CASSYSRQILNYGYTF
- TRBJ1-2 - TRBV5-6 TGTGCCAGCAAGCGAGGGGAGGTGAGCTATGGCTACACCTTC CASKRGEVSYGYTF
- TRBJ2-1 TRBD2 TRBV6-5 TGTGCCAGCACCGAGGCGGGGGGCTCCTACAATGAGCAGTTCTTC CASTEAGGSYNEQFF
- TRBJ1-3 - TRBV7-8 TGTGCCAGCAGCTTACAGGATTTTGGAAACACCATATATTTT CASSLQDFGNTIYF
- TRBJ1-1 - TRBV30 TGTGCCTGGAGTGTACGCACCCCGGGGGGCACTGAAGCTTTCTTT CAWSVRTPGGTEAFF
- TRBJ2-7 TRBD2 TRBV6-5 TGTGCCAGCAGTTACGGGGGGGGGTCCGTCTACGAGCAGTACTTC CASSYGGGSVYEQYF
- TRBJ2-7 TRBD2 TRBV13 TGTGCCAGCAGCGAGAGGACTAGCGGGACGTCCTACGAGCAGTACTTC CASSERTSGTSYEQYF
- TRBJ2-1 TRBD2 TRBV14 TGTGCCAGCAGCCAAGATTTCAGGACTAGCGGTTACAATGAGCAGTTCTTC CASSQDFRTSGYNEQFF
- TRBJ1-2 - TRBV28 TGTGCCAGCAGCACAGGGTTGGACTATGGCTACACCTTC CASSTGLDYGYTF
few TRBJ1-1 TRBD1 TRBV27 TGTGCCAGCAGACTTTTCGCAGGGGGCGAATTAGGAGACACTGAAGCTTTCTTT CASRLFAGGELGDTEAFF
- TRBJ2-6 TRBD2 TRBV5-4 TGTGCCAGCAGGGGGCGGGAGGCTCTTGTGGGCGTCCTGACTTTC CASRGREALVGVLTF
- TRBJ1-6 TRBD1 TRBV6-1 TGTGCCAGCAGTGAAGCTGGGACAGGAAATTCACCCCTCCACTTT CASSEAGTGNSPLHF
- TRBJ1-2 TRBD1 TRBV7-9 TGTGCCAGCAGCCTAGACAGGGAACACACCTTC CASSLDREHTF
- TRBJ2-1 TRBD2 TRBV6-6 TGTGCCAGCAGATCTAGCGGGGAGAGCTCCTACAATGAGCAGTTCTTC CASRSSGESSYNEQFF
- TRBJ1-4 - TRBV5-1 TGCGCCAGCAGCCCCAGGACAGTGTCTAATGAAAAACTGTTTTTT CASSPRTVSNEKLFF
- TRBJ2-5 TRBD2 TRBV15 TGTGCCACCAGCAGTTCTTTATATAGACTAGCGAGGTTAGAGACCCAGTACTTC CATSSSLYRLARLETQYF
once TRBJ1-1 - TRBV7-2 TGTGCCAGCAGCCAACAGGGTTTCAACACTGAAGCTTTCTTT CASSQQGFNTEAFF
few TRBJ1-1 TRBD1 TRBV27 TGTGCCAGCAGTTCCTCAGGGGGCGCGGGGACAGCTTTCTTT CASSSSGGAGTAFF
few TRBJ1-1 TRBD1 TRBV7-9 TGTGCCAGCAGCTTAAACAGGGGGGAAGCTGAAGCTTTCTTT CASSLNRGEAEAFF
- TRBJ2-7 TRBD1 TRBV6-1 TGTGCCAGCAGTGAACCCGCGGGACAGGGGACCTACGAGCAGTACTTC CASSEPAGQGTYEQYF
- TRBJ1-1 TRBD1 TRBV5-1 TGCGCCAGCAGCGGGGCGGACAGGGTGAACACTGAAGCTTTCTTT CASSGADRVNTEAFF
- TRBJ2-5 - TRBV7-8 TGTGCCAGCAGCTGGGGACTGCAAGAGACCCAGTACTTC CASSWGLQETQYF
few TRBJ2-1 - TRBV24-1 TGTGCCACCAGACACAGGCTCTTC CATRHRLF
- TRBJ1-4 TRBD1 TRBV25-1 TGTGCCAGCAGTGAATATCCGGGACAGGGGGGTTACGAAAAACTGTTTTTT CASSEYPGQGGYEKLFF
- TRBJ2-7 TRBD1 TRBV24-1 TGTGCCACCAGTGCCGGACAGGACTCCTACGAGCAGTACTTC CATSAGQDSYEQYF
- TRBJ2-5 TRBD1 TRBV6-5 TGTGCCAGCAGTTACAGGCAGGGGGCGCACCAAGAGACCCAGTACTTC CASSYRQGAHQETQYF